The entry below gives a single T cell receptor (beta chain) sequence along with its context. Its specific antigen is unknown. No per-base quality is available; no much larger clone lies one base away. This sample stems from a study of Graves' ophthalmopathy and Graves' hyperthyroidism (dated by TCRdb to the late 2010s). Study-wide context: Peripheral blood was collected at initial diagnosis, before any treatment. T-cell repertoires of thyroid tissue and blood were compared in five or six hyperthyroidism patients. Following sample collection, hyperthyroidism patients were given methimazole at a starting dose of 30 mg daily, and ophthalmopathy patients were given high-dose intravenous methylprednisolone. The study used signatures of the TCR beta repertoire to tell Graves' ophthalmopathy apart from Graves' hyperthyroidism and to predict which patients would progress to ophthalmopathy. In total, some 140 blood samples were TCR-sequenced: under 45 ophthalmopathy, some 75 hyperthyroidism and around 17 hyperthyroidism-to-ophthalmopathy patients. To explore V-J signatures that distinguish ophthalmopathy from hyperthyroidism, a discovery set of around 100 patients was enrolled, made up of 43 with ophthalmopathy and fewer than 60 with stable hyperthyroidism. The independent validation cohort included around 19 hyperthyroidism patients plus 17 patients who later progressed from hyperthyroidism to ophthalmopathy. Summary of the overall study and its limitations: Most of the expanded thyroid clonotypes with a frequency above 0.001 were also detected in blood, and it was suggested that the thyroid immune response may be reflected by blood repertoires. In validation, the model predicted ophthalmopathy progression with more than 70% sensitivity and approximately 72% specificity; some twelve predicted patients were CT-confirmed with GO in a median of about 6.2 months. Sample size was not statistically predetermined, and group allocation was not concealed from the investigators. In cross-validation, the 13-signature model distinguished ophthalmopathy from stable hyperthyroidism with 85% to 90% sensitivity and around 82% specificity, and in the test set the corresponding values were about 80% and 75%.

Ophthalmopathy patients were characterized by moderately to severely active disease, a Clinical Activity Score of at least 3, a NOSPECS grade of at least 4, and a disease duration under 3 months. Patients with other autoimmune diseases, uncontrolled infections, pregnancy or lactation were excluded from the study. Clinical symptoms, serum thyroxine, TRAb, thyroid ultrasound and orbital computed tomography formed the basis of the diagnosis. Ficoll-Paque density gradient centrifugation was used to isolate PBMCs from under 11 ml of fresh peripheral blood. Total RNA was extracted using Trizol reagent, and RNA quality was checked on an Agilent 2100 Bioanalyzer. TCR beta CDR3 regions were amplified from RNA transcripts for repertoire sequencing. The first round was an RT-PCR using HTBI primers with the Qiagen OneStep RT-PCR kit, and this first round was followed by a second-round multiplex PCR, then size selection and purification. Libraries were sequenced on an Illumina HiSeq2000 using paired-end 100 bp reads. On the study's bioinformatics: SOAPnuke was used to process the reads, throwing out any read that had adapters, had uncalled bases, had a mean Phred below 15, or lacked an exact constant-primer or identifier match. COPE v1.2.5 was used to merge high-quality paired reads. Clonotypes were defined as unique nucleotide sequences and were aligned to IMGT TRB V, D and J references using MiTCR v1.1. Only V-J combinations with frequency above 0.0001 were analysed, covering over 99% of repertoires. For each V-J combination, a TCR clonal expansion and chaos score was defined as F50 clonal expansion divided by the chaos observed in the TCRdist matrix. Welch's t-statistics and random forest were used to reduce features to 13 V-J combinations, which were fed into a naive Bayes classifier. The Morisita-Horn index was used to measure how similar the thyroid and blood repertoires were. TCRdb redid the processing of the public reads, applying fastp at Q25 and MiXCR, and retained in-frame beta chains. Each entry merges the rows of one CDR3 protein and shows their most common DNA and genes. Clone size and V and J calls follow TCRdb, not the original study. This sample gives 230,000 or so distinct CDR3 sequences in total; 45% of them show up just once. Together, the top ten hold less than 50% of the sample.

From cysteine to phenylalanine, the CDR3 is 13 amino acids long. Of all the DNA, just the CDR3 is kept, 39 bases in frame from base 1. Reading the germline V gene gives CDR1 SGHRS and CDR2 YFSETQ. The V end gives up 3 bases and the J end 7 bases, leaving 2 bases in the junction not matched to a gene. Input material: peripheral blood. This receptor was taken from an adult man with Graves' ophthalmopathy. The V and J genes are TRBV5-1 and TRBJ1-5, with TRBD1 matching 9 junction bases. The sequenced DNA: TGCGCCAGCAGCTGGGGACAGGGACAGCCCCAGCATTTT. Its product reads: CASSWGQGQPQHF.